The TCR beta chain described here comes from a study of T cell responses to AZD1222 COVID-19 vaccine. General study results and limits: In a largely white British group with more females than males, clonal diversity was possibly underestimated. Variant regions that are unmutated are reportedly the target of nearly half of spike-specific TCRs.

V was clipped by 6 bases and J by 5 bases; unmatched bases: 8. Germline V gene data show CDR1 as MGHDK and CDR2 as SYGVNS. This CDR3 region has 15 residues. Worth noting for this clone: Its antigen is not identified.

The method was immunoSEQ multiplex PCR; TCRdb's version includes in-frame clones alone and lacks a portion of them. The sample has some 130,000 clones, 80% to 95% seen once; the top ten hold 2.5% to 3.5%. V is TRBV25-1 and J is TRBJ1-1; 11 positions agree with TRBD1. This sample comprised peripheral blood, obtained on day 0 of AZD1222 vaccination. The TCR comes from an adult in good health. The CDR3, as DNA: TGTGCCAGCAGCGTCCCCGGGACAGGGGGGACTGAAGCTTTCTTT. This encodes CASSVPGTGGTEAFF.